Listed here is a single TCR beta chain. The data were obtained in a study of blood T cell repertoires in COVID-19. Study-level information: Samples representing acute and convalescent COVID-19 were sourced from the United States, Italy and Spain. Nucleic acid was either cDNA or gDNA, and it came from T cells, B-cell-depleted T cells, or PBMCs.

How the authors handled the data: Scientists estimated how many nucleated cells there were by amplifying reference gene primers. Here immunoSEQ multiplex PCR was the method, and the copy in TCRdb shows in-frame clones only, minus some. That table supplies the V and J calls and clone size; D and trimming were determined from the DNA. The repertoire holds about 190,000 clones, with approximately 87% as singletons. From germline, CDR1 is SNHLY and CDR2 FYNNEI. CDR3 length: 14 amino acids. V shed 6 bases and J shed 10 bases, with 19 bases lying between them. The chain uses TRBV2 and TRBJ2-1, with D possibly TRBD2 on 7 matching bases. The receptor was isolated from a woman aged 18 to 35 who had recovered from COVID-19. The sample taken for sequencing was peripheral blood. The CDR3: CASSERRGGQEQFF. For the CDR3, the DNA is TGTGCCAGCAGCGAACGTCGCGGGGGCCAGGAGCAGTTCTTC. Complete variable domain (other parts from reference TRBV2 and TRBJ2-1): EPEVTQTPSHQVTQMGQEVILRCVPISNHLYFYWYRQILGQKVEFLVSFYNNEISEKSEIFDDQFSVERPDGSNFTLKIRSTKLEDSAMYFCASSERRGGQEQFFGPGTRLTVL.